The 26 T cell receptor beta chains in this list originate from one sample, sequenced in a study of cytomegalovirus exposure and HLA in healthy donors. 13 Jbeta primers and 60 Vbeta primers were used for the PCR. Assay used: immunoSEQ multiplex PCR; TCRdb lists only in-frame clones, some missing. In the table there are 90,000 or so clones, 82% of which are singletons. Material for sequencing was PBMCs. These receptors all stem from a man in his fifties or sixties in good health and CMV-seronegative.

The V call is TRBV6-1, the J call TRBJ2-2; the match to TRBD1 covers 8 bases. Looked up from germline, CDR1 is MNHNS and CDR2 is SASEGT. The junction had 5 bases not matched to a gene; V was cut back by 9 bases and J by 2 bases. CDR3 size: 14 residues. CDR3 amino acids: CASHDRGNTGELFF. The CDR3 nucleotides are TGTGCCAGTCACGACAGGGGTAACACCGGGGAGCTGTTTTTT.

This chain uses TRBV5-1 with TRBJ2-2; 11 positions agree with TRBD2. The CDR3 covers 17 residues. Per the germline V gene, CDR1 is SGHRS and CDR2 is YFSETQ. The V and J ends lost 2 bases and 0 bases, in that order; junction bases with no gene match: 3. CDR3 amino acids: CASSFTLAGANTGELFF. CDR3 DNA: TGCGCCAGCAGCTTCACACTAGCGGGAGCGAACACCGGGGAGCTGTTTTTT.

As concerns this clone: A junction end diverges from the germline sequence, so it may reflect a read error. The chain uses TRBV7-9 and TRBJ1-2; D is perhaps TRBD1 (6 bases). Per the germline V gene, CDR1 is SEHNR and CDR2 is FQNEAQ (reference sequence). This CDR3 comprises 19 residues. DNA of the CDR3: TGTTCCAGCAGCTCCATACGCACAACATCAGGGGCGGATAACTATGGCTACACCTTC. Its translation: CSSSSIRTTSGADNYGYTF.

This clone was recorded once. The chain is built from TRBV5-1 and TRBJ1-2; weak D call: TRBD1 (6 bases). V was clipped by 0 bases and J by 4 bases, with 10 bases between them. The length of the CDR3 is 14 residues. Germline V gives CDR1 SGHRS, CDR2 YFSETQ. The CDR3 region has the DNA TGCGCCAGCAGCTTGGGACAGGAGGTCTATGGCTACACCTTC. Translation gives CASSLGQEVYGYTF.

The chain carries TRBV15 and TRBJ1-2, with D possibly being TRBD1 (5 bases). This CDR3 comprises 18 residues. V was pared by 0 bases and J by 4 bases, with 21 bases between. Germline values: CDR1 LNHNV, CDR2 YYDKDF (reference sequence). CDR3 sequence: CATSRDSQGISGGYGYTF. CDR3 DNA sequence: TGTGCCACCAGCAGAGATTCCCAAGGGATTTCCGGGGGCTATGGCTACACCTTC.

The J gene is TRBJ2-7, the V gene TRBV27; TRBD1 agrees at 7 bases. The junction had 15 bases not matched to a gene; V was cut back by 0 bases and J by 4 bases. The V gene's germline CDR1 is MNHEY and CDR2 SMNVEV (reference sequence). The CDR3 consists of 18 residues. CDR3 bases: TGTGCCAGCAGTTTATCGGGTACCCGCACAGGGGCTCAATACGAGCAGTACTTC. Protein: CASSLSGTRTGAQYEQYF.

This chain links TRBV28 with TRBJ1-2; a possible D gene is TRBD1 (6 bases). The CDR3 runs 15 residues. The germline CDR1 and CDR2 sequences are MDHEN and SYDVKM. The germline V and J ends were trimmed by 5 bases and 8 bases, with 21 bases remaining between them. The DNA of the CDR3 is TGTGCCAGCAGTCTCTTACCGGACAGAGGGGAGGGCTACACCTTC. Translation gives CASSLLPDRGEGYTF.

The chain joins TRBV6-1 to TRBJ2-7; D might be TRBD1 (5 bases). The CDR3 loop spans 14 amino acids. The germline V gene encodes CDR1 MNHNS and CDR2 SASEGT. The ends were cut back, 7 bases at V and 0 bases at J, with 13 bases in the middle. DNA for the CDR3: TGTGCCAGCACCCTTAGGGGCCTCTCCTACGAGCAGTACTTC. Amino acid sequence: CASTLRGLSYEQYF.

This chain joins TRBV30 and TRBJ2-5; a possible D gene is TRBD1 (6 bases). The closer fit of TRBJ2-7 to the DNA end suggests the J call may be wrong. Germline V gene data show CDR1 as GTSNPN and CDR2 as SVGIG (reference sequence). The CDR3 runs to 14 residues. As DNA, the CDR3 is TGTGCCTGGAGCGGGCAGGGGACCGGCTACGAGCAGTACTTC. Its translation is CAWSGQGTGYEQYF.

The rearrangement joins TRBV29-1 to TRBJ2-7; 8 bases fit TRBD1. V shed 4 bases and J 2 bases; nucleotides not matched to a gene: 7. Germline V gene lookup returns CDR1 SQVTM and CDR2 ANQGSEA. The CDR3 sequence is 14 residues long. As DNA, the CDR3 is TGCAGCGTTGTACTCGGGGACAGGCCCTACGAGCAGTACTTC. Amino acid sequence: CSVVLGDRPYEQYF.

This clone was counted only a few times. The J gene is TRBJ2-5, the V gene TRBV10-3; 10 nucleotides line up with TRBD1. The CDR3 spans 14 residues. CDR1 is ENHRY, CDR2 SYGVKD, per germline. With V trimmed by 5 bases and J by 2 bases, 2 bases remained unmatched. The CDR3 reads CAISRDRGQETQYF. DNA for the CDR3: TGTGCCATCAGTCGGGACAGGGGACAAGAGACCCAGTACTTC.

The chain carries TRBV10-3 and TRBJ1-1; 10 nucleotides agree with TRBD1. The trim removed 10 bases at V and 0 bases at J, leaving 5 bases unmatched. This CDR3 is built from 14 residues. Germline assignment: CDR1 ENHRY and CDR2 SYGVKD. The CDR3 nucleotides read TGTGCCAGCCGGGACAGGGGCTTGAACACTGAAGCTTTCTTT. Protein: CASRDRGLNTEAFF.

The gene calls are TRBV7-9 and TRBJ1-1, with D hard to call. Trimming left V 6 bases short and J 1 base short, with 15 bases between. Germline values: CDR1 SEHNR, CDR2 FQNEAQ (reference sequence). There are 15 residues in the CDR3. The CDR3 is CASRVAGLQNTEAFF. As DNA, the CDR3 is TGTGCCAGCAGGGTAGCGGGGTTACAGAACACTGAAGCTTTCTTT. The variable domain in full, completed from reference TRBV7-9 and TRBJ1-1, reads DTGVSQNPRHKITKRGQNVTFRCDPISEHNRLYWYRQTLGQGPEFLTYFQNEAQLEKSRLLSDRFSAERPKGSFSTLEIQRTEQGDSAMYLCASRVAGLQNTEAFFGQGTRLTVV.

CDR3 coding DNA: TGTGCCAGCATCCCCCGGGAGCGGGCGAGAATTCGAGCCTACGAGCAGTACTTC. This codes for CASIPRERARIRAYEQYF. The genes are TRBV9 and TRBJ2-7, with TRBD2 as a possible D gene (6 bases). V was pared by 6 bases and J by 2 bases, with 27 bases between. Per germline, CDR1 SGDLS and CDR2 YYNGEE. The CDR3 consists of 18 residues.

This clone was picked up a small number of times. The chain couples TRBV4-2 to TRBJ2-1, with 9 bases matching TRBD1. The trim removed 0 bases at V and 7 bases at J, leaving 16 bases unmatched. In germline, CDR1 is LGHNA, CDR2 YNFKEQ. The CDR3 consists of 19 residues. CDR3 sequence reads: CASSQEQGASPPSLNEQFF. CDR3 DNA: TGTGCCAGCAGCCAAGAACAGGGGGCTAGCCCGCCTTCGTTAAATGAGCAGTTCTTC.

This rearrangement joins TRBV5-1 to TRBJ2-1; TRBD2 matches 7 bases. This CDR3 comprises 16 residues. Germline V gene data show CDR1 as SGHRS and CDR2 as YFSETQ. J lost 1 base, V lost 8 bases, and 12 bases had no gene match. The CDR3: CASHASSGESYNEQFF. The CDR3 region has the DNA TGCGCCAGTCACGCCTCGAGCGGGGAGTCCTACAATGAGCAGTTCTTC.

The J gene is TRBJ2-1, the V gene TRBV5-5; possible D gene TRBD2, 5 bases. CDR1 SGHKS and CDR2 YYEKEE come from the germline V gene (reference sequence). The V and J ends lost 0 bases and 12 bases respectively, with 19 bases between them. The CDR3 loop spans 15 amino acids. CDR3 sequence (DNA): TGTGCCAGCAGCTTGGACACGACTACCACGTCGGCGCAGTTCTTC. It yields the protein CASSLDTTTTSAQFF.

The gene calls are TRBV12-5 and TRBJ2-3; 9 bases agree with TRBD1. The trim removed 4 bases at V and 5 bases at J, leaving 7 bases unmatched. Germline values: CDR1 LGHNT, CDR2 FRNRAP. The CDR3 sequence is 15 residues long. DNA for the CDR3: TGTGCTAGTGGTTCCGGACAGGGGAATGGAGATACGCAGTATTTT. Its translation is CASGSGQGNGDTQYF.

This chain joins TRBV7-9 and TRBJ2-5, with 11 bases aligning to TRBD1. The CDR3 length is 14 residues. Germline-derived CDR1 and CDR2 are SEHNR and FQNEAQ (reference sequence). Losses at the gene ends were 5 bases for V and 3 bases for J; bases not matched to a gene: 2. CDR3 loop: CASSVGQGEETQYF. In DNA, the CDR3 is TGTGCCAGCAGCGTGGGACAGGGGGAAGAGACCCAGTACTTC.

This rearrangement joins TRBV15 to TRBJ1-2; D uncertain. Per germline, CDR1 LNHNV and CDR2 YYDKDF (reference sequence). V shed 0 bases and J shed 0 bases, with 5 bases lying between them. This CDR3 has 14 residues. DNA of the CDR3: TGTGCCACCAGCAGAGATTCAGCTAACTATGGCTACACCTTC. Its protein product is CATSRDSANYGYTF.

This chain's CDR3 is CSVDVGQGSQFF. The CDR3 DNA sequence: TGCAGCGTTGACGTGGGACAGGGGAGCCAGTTCTTC. This chain uses TRBV29-1 with TRBJ2-1, with 10 bases fitting TRBD1. In germline, CDR1 is SQVTM, CDR2 ANQGSEA. The CDR3 totals 12 residues. V lost 3 bases and J lost 13; bases outside the gene matches: 6.

The chain uses TRBV28 and TRBJ2-7; no definite D call. This CDR3 has 17 residues. Trimming took 5 bases from V and 0 from J, leaving 20 bases between them. Germline CDR1 reads MDHEN; CDR2 reads SYDVKM. Here the CDR3 DNA reads TGTGCCAGCAGTCTCCGAAGAGACGCCGCTAGCTCCTACGAGCAGTACTTC. Translation: CASSLRRDAASSYEQYF.

The rearrangement uses TRBV5-1 and TRBJ2-1; tentatively, D is TRBD2 (6 bases). V was shortened by 3 bases and J by 5 bases, with 12 bases between the two germline ends. The CDR3 is 14 amino acids. Germline V gene lookup returns CDR1 SGHRS and CDR2 YFSETQ. The DNA for the CDR3 is TGCGCCAGCAGCTCGGGGGACTTGAACAATGAGCAGTTCTTC. Protein product: CASSSGDLNNEQFF. Complete variable domain (other parts from reference TRBV5-1 and TRBJ2-1): KAGVTQTPRYLIKTRGQQVTLSCSPISGHRSVSWYQQTPGQGLQFLFEYFSETQRNKGNFPGRFSGRQFSNSRSEMNVSTLELGDSALYLCASSSGDLNNEQFFGPGTRLTVL.

The rearrangement uses TRBV19 and TRBJ1-5; 9 nucleotides match TRBD1. Germline values: CDR1 LNHDA, CDR2 SQIVND (reference sequence). There are 14 residues in the CDR3. The trim removed 7 bases at V and 4 bases at J, leaving 5 bases unmatched. The CDR3 reads CASTQGTGNQPQHF. CDR3 nucleotide sequence: TGTGCCAGTACCCAAGGGACAGGGAATCAGCCCCAGCATTTT.

This clone was seen a single time. V is TRBV19 and J is TRBJ1-1, with D perhaps TRBD1 (5 bases). Germline V CDR1 and CDR2: LNHDA, SQIVND (reference sequence). The CDR3 has 14 residues. V was clipped by 5 bases and J by 4 bases, with 14 bases between them. The CDR3 region has the DNA TGTGCCAGTAGTTCCAGGGAGGCGGGCACTGAAGCTTTCTTT. Its translation is CASSSREAGTEAFF.

The genes are TRBV10-3 and TRBJ2-1; 7 bases match TRBD1. The CDR3 extends over 14 amino acids. The germline V gene has CDR1 ENHRY and CDR2 SYGVKD. The ends lost 6 bases at V and 6 bases at J; junction bases unmatched: 8. CDR3 nucleotides: TGTGCCATCAGCCGGGACAGAGCCTCCAATGAGCAGTTCTTC. Protein product: CAISRDRASNEQFF.